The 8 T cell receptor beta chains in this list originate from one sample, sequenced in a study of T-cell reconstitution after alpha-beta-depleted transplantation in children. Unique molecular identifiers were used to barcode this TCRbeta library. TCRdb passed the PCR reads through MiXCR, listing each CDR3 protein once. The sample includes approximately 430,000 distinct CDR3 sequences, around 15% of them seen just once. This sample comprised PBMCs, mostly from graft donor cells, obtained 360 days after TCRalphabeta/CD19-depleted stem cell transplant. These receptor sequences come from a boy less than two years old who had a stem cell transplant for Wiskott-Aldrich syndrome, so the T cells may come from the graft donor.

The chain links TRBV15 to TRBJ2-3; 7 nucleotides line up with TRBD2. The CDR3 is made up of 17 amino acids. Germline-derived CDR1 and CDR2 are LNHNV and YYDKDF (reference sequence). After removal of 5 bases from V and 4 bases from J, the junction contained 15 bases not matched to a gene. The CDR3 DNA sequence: TGTGCCACCAGCTTTTTCAAGGCGGGAGTATCGCCAGATACGCAGTATTTT. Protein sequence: CATSFFKAGVSPDTQYF. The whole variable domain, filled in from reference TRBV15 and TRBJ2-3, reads DAMVIQNPRYQVTQFGKPVTLSCSQTLNHNVMYWYQQKSSQAPKLLFHYYDKDFNNEADTPDNFQSRRPNTSFCFLDIRSPGLGDTAMYLCATSFFKAGVSPDTQYFGPGTRLTVL.

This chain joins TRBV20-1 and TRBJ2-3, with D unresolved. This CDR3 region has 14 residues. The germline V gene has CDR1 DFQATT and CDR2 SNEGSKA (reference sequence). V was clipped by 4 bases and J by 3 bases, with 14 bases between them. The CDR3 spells CSANRRSPTDTQYF. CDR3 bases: TGCAGTGCTAACCGTAGGTCCCCAACAGATACGCAGTATTTT.

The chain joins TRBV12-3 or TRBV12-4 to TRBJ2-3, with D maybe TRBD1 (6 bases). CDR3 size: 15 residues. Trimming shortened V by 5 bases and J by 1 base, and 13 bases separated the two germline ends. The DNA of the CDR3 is TGTGCCAGCAGTACTACCAGACAGGGCACAGATACGCAGTATTTT. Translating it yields CASSTTRQGTDTQYF.

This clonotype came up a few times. CDR3 sequence: CASSSRDREFGDTQYF. The CDR3 bases are TGTGCCAGCAGCTCCCGGGACAGGGAATTTGGAGATACGCAGTATTTT. V is TRBV5-5 and J is TRBJ2-3; 9 bases are a match to TRBD1. CDR3 length: 16 residues. Germline loops: CDR1 SGHKS, CDR2 YYEKEE (reference sequence). Trimming took 3 bases from V and 5 from J; bases not matched to a gene: 10.

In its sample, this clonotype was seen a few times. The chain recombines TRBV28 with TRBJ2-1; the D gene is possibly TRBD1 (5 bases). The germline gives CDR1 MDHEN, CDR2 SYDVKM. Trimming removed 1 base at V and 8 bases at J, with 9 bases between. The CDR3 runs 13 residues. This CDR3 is CASSLSGADEQFF. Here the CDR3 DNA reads TGTGCCAGCAGTTTATCTGGGGCCGATGAGCAGTTCTTC.

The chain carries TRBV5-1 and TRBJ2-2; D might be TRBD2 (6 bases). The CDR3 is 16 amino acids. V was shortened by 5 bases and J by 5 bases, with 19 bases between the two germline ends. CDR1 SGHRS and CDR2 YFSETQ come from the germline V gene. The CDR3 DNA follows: TGCGCCAGCAGGCCCAAACTAGCCCCGAGGACCGGGGAGCTGTTTTTT. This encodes CASRPKLAPRTGELFF. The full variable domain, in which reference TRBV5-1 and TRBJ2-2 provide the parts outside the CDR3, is KAGVTQTPRYLIKTRGQQVTLSCSPISGHRSVSWYQQTPGQGLQFLFEYFSETQRNKGNFPGRFSGRQFSNSRSEMNVSTLELGDSALYLCASRPKLAPRTGELFFGEGSRLTVL.

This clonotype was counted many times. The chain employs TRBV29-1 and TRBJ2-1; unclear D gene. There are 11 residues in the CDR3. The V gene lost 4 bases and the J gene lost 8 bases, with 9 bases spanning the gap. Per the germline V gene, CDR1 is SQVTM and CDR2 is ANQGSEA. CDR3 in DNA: TGCAGCGTTGGTCTAAGCTATGAGCAGTTCTTC. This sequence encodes CSVGLSYEQFF.

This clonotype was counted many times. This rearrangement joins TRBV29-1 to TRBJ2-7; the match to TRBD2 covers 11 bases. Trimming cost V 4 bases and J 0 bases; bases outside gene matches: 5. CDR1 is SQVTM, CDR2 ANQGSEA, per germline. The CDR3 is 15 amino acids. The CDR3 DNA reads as TGCAGCGTTGCGGGACTAGCGGTTAGCTCCTACGAGCAGTACTTC. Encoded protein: CSVAGLAVSSYEQYF.